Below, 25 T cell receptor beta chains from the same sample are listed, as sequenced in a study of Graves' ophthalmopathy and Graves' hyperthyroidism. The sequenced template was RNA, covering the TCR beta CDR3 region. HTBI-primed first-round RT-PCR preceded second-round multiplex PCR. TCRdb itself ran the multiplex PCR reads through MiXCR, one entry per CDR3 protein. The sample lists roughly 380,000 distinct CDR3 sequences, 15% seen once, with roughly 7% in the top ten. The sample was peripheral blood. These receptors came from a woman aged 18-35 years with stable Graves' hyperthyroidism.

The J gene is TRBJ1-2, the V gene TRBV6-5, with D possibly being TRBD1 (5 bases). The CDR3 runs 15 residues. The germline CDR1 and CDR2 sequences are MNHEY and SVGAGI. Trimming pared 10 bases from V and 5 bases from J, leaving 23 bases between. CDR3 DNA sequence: TGTGCCACCCAGTTCGCGACAGCCGGCGGGTATGGCTACACCTTC. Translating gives CATQFATAGGYGYTF.

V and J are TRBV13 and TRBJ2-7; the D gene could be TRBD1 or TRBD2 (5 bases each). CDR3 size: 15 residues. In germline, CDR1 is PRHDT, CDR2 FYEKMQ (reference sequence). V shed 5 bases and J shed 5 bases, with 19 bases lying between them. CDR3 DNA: TGTGCCAGCAGCGGTCCCCGTGAGGGGCGGAACGAGCAGTACTTC. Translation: CASSGPREGRNEQYF.

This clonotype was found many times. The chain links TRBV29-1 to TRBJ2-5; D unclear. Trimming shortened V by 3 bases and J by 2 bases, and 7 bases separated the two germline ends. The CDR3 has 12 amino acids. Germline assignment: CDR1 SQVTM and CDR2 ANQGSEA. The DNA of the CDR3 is TGCAGCGTTGATATTGTTCAAGAGACCCAGTACTTC. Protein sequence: CSVDIVQETQYF.

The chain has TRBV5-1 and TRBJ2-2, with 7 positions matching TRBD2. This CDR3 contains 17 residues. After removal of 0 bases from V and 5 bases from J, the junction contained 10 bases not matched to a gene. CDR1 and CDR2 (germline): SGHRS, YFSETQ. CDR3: CASSLDPQQAGTGELFF. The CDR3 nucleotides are TGCGCCAGCAGCTTGGACCCCCAACAAGCGGGGACCGGGGAGCTGTTTTTT. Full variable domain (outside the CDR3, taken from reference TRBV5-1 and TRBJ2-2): KAGVTQTPRYLIKTRGQQVTLSCSPISGHRSVSWYQQTPGQGLQFLFEYFSETQRNKGNFPGRFSGRQFSNSRSEMNVSTLELGDSALYLCASSLDPQQAGTGELFFGEGSRLTVL.

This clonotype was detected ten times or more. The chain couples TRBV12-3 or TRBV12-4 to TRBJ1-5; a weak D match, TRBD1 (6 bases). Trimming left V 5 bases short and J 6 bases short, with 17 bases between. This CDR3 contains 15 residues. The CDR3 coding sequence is TGTGCCAGCAGTCCTACAGGGTTTGGGGTTCAGCCCCAGCATTTT. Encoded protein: CASSPTGFGVQPQHF.

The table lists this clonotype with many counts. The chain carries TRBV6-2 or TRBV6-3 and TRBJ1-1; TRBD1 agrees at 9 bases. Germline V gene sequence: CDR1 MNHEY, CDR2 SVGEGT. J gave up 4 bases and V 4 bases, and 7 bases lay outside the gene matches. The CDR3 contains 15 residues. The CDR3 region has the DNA TGTGCCAGCAGTTCAGGACAGGGGAAGAGCACTGAAGCTTTCTTT. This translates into CASSSGQGKSTEAFF.

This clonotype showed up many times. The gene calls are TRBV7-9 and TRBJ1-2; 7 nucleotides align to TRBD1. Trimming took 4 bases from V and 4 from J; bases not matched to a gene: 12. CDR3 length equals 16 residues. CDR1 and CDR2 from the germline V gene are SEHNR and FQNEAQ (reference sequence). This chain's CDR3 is CASSSGDRKKVYGYTF. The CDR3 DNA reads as TGTGCCAGCAGCTCCGGGGACAGAAAGAAAGTCTATGGCTACACCTTC.

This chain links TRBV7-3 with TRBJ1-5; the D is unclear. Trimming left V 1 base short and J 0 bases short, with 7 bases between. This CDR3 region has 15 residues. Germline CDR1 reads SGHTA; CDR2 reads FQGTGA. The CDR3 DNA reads TGTGCCAGCAGCTTAAATGTATATAGCAATCAGCCCCAGCATTTT. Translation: CASSLNVYSNQPQHF.

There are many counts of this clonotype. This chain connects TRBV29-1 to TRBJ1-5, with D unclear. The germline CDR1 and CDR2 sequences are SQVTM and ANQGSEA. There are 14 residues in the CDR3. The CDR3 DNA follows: TGCAGTGCCGGGAACCCCGGTAGCAATCAGCCCCAGCATTTT. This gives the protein CSAGNPGSNQPQHF.

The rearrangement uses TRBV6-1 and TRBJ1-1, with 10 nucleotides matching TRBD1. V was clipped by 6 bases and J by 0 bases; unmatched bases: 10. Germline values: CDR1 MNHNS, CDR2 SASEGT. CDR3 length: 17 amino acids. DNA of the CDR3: TGTGCCAGCAGAGGAGGACAGGGGGTCCTACTGAACACTGAAGCTTTCTTT. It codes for CASRGGQGVLLNTEAFF.

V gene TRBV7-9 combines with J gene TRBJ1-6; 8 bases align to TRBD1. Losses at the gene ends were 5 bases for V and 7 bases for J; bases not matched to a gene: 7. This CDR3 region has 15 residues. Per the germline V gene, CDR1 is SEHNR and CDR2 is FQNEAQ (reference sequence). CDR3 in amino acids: CASSPRTGQNSPLHF. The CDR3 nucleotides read TGTGCCAGCAGCCCTAGGACAGGGCAAAATTCACCCCTCCACTTT.

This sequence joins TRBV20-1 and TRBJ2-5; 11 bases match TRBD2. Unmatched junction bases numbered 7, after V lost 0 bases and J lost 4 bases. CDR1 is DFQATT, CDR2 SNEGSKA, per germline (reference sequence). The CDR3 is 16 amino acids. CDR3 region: CSARDGLAGGRETQYF. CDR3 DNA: TGCAGTGCTAGAGATGGCCTAGCGGGGGGAAGAGAGACCCAGTACTTC.

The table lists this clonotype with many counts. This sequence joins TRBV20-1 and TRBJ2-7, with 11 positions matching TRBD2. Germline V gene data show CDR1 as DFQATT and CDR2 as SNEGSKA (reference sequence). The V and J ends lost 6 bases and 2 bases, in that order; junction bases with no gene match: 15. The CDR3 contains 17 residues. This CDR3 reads CSATSTSGDQRTYEQYF. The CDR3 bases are TGCAGTGCCACCTCGACTAGCGGGGACCAAAGGACCTACGAGCAGTACTTC.

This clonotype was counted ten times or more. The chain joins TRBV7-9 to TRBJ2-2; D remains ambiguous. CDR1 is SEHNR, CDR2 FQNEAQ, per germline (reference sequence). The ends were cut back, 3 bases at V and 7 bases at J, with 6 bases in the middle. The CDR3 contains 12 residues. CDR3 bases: TGTGCCAGCAGCTTTGGGGTCGGGGAGCTGTTTTTT. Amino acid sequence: CASSFGVGELFF.

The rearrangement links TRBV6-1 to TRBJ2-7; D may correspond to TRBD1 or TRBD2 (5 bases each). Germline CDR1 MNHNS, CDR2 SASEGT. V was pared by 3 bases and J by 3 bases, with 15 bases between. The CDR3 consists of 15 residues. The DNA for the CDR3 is TGTGCCAGCAGTGACTGGGGGACGGGTAACTACGAGCAGTACTTC. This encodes CASSDWGTGNYEQYF.

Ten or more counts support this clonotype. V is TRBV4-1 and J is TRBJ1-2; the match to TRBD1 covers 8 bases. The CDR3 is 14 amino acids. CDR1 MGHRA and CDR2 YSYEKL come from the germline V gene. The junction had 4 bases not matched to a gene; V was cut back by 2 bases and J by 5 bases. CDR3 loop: CASSQPDRGYGYTF. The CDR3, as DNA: TGCGCCAGCAGCCAACCCGACAGGGGTTATGGCTACACCTTC.

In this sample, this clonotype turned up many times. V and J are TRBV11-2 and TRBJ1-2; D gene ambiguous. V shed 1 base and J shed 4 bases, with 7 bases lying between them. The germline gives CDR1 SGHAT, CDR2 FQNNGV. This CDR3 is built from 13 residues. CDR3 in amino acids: CASSLGSGYGYTF. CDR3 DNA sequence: TGTGCCAGCAGCTTAGGGAGCGGCTATGGCTACACCTTC.

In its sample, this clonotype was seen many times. CDR3 in amino acids: CASSIPRTGYEETQYF. CDR3 bases: TGTGCCAGCAGCATCCCTCGGACAGGGTATGAGGAGACCCAGTACTTC. The rearrangement links TRBV9 to TRBJ2-5, with 8 bases matching TRBD1. This CDR3 spans 16 amino acids. Per the germline V gene, CDR1 is SGDLS and CDR2 is YYNGEE. V shed 4 bases and J 5 bases; nucleotides not matched to a gene: 13.

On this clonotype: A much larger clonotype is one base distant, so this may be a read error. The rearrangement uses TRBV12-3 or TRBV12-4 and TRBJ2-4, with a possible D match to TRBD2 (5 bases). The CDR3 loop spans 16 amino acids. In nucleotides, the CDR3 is TGTGCCAGCAGTTTAGACCGCGGGCGGGCCAAAAACATGCAGTACTTC. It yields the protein CASSLDRGRAKNMQYF.

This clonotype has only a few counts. The CDR3 DNA reads TGTGCCACCATGACTGGACAGTCGAACACCGGGGAGCTGTTTTTT. Translating it yields CATMTGQSNTGELFF. The chain has TRBV24-1 and TRBJ2-2; perhaps TRBD1 as D (6 bases). This CDR3 is built from 15 residues. Per the germline V gene, CDR1 is KGHDR and CDR2 is SFDVKD. V lost 8 bases and J 0 bases, leaving 12 bases between the germline ends.

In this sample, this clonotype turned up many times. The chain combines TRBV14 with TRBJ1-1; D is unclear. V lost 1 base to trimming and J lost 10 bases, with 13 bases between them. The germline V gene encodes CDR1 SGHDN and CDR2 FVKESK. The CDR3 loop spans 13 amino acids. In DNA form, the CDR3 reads TGTGCCAGCAGCCAAGGTCGGCCTAACACAGCTTTCTTT. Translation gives CASSQGRPNTAFF.

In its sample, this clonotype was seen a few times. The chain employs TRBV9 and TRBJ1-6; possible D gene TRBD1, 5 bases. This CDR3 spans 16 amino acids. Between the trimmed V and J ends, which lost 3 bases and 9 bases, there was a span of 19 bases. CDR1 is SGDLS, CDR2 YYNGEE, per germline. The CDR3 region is CASSERSPGKRSPLHF. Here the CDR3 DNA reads TGTGCCAGCAGCGAGAGGTCCCCAGGGAAGCGTTCACCCCTCCACTTT.

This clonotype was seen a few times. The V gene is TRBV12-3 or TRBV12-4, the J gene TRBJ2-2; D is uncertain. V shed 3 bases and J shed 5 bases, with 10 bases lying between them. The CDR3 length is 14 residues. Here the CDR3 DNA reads TGTGCCAGCAGTTTTAATCAACTAACCGGGGAGCTGTTTTTT. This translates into CASSFNQLTGELFF.

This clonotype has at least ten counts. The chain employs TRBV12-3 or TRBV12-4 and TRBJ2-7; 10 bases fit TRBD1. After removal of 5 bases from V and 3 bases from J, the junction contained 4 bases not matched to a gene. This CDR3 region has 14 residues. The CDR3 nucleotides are TGTGCCAGCAGTCCGACAGGGGGCTTCTACGAGCAGTACTTC. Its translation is CASSPTGGFYEQYF.

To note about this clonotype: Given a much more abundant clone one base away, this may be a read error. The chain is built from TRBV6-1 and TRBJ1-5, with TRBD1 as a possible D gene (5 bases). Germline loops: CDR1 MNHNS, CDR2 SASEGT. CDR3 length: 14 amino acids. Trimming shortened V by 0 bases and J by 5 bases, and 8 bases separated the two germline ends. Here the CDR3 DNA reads TGTGCCAGCAGTGAAGCGACAGAAGATCAGCCCCAGCATTTT. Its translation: CASSEATEDQPQHF.